The 12 T cell receptor beta chains below were found in one sample sequenced in a study of blood T cells in healthy people across ages. A second PCR, run for roughly 7 to 11 cycles, used a sample-barcoded 5' primer plus a J-beta primer mix. TCRdb analysed the 5' RACE reads with MiXCR anew, one entry per CDR3 protein. This table holds 950,000 to 1,200,000 distinct CDR3 sequences, 35% to 40% found once. Sequencing used blood. Source of these receptors: a man younger than 35 in good health.

This clonotype was recorded a few times. The genes are TRBV4-2 and TRBJ2-3; 14 bases agree with TRBD2. This CDR3 is 18 amino acids long. The germline gives CDR1 LGHNA, CDR2 YNFKEQ. The junction had 6 bases not matched to a gene; V was cut back by 4 bases and J by 0 bases. The CDR3 DNA reads TGTGCCAGCAGCCCCCGGACTAGCGGGGGGAAAAGCACAGATACGCAGTATTTT. Protein product: CASSPRTSGGKSTDTQYF.

CDR3 DNA sequence: TGTGCCAGCAGTATTAAGGGGACCACTGAAGCTTTCTTT. It specifies CASSIKGTTEAFF. V is TRBV2 and J is TRBJ1-1; D perhaps matches TRBD1 (5 bases). The CDR3 totals 13 residues. The germline V gene encodes CDR1 SNHLY and CDR2 FYNNEI. The V and J ends lost 5 bases and 4 bases respectively, with 11 bases between them.

The V call is TRBV7-2, the J call TRBJ2-2; no firm D call. V dropped 4 bases and J dropped 3 bases, with 6 bases sitting between them. Germline V gene data show CDR1 as SGHTA and CDR2 as FQGNSA. The CDR3 is made up of 13 amino acids. CDR3 DNA: TGTGCCAGCAGCTACAGACACACCGGGGAGCTGTTTTTT. This sequence encodes CASSYRHTGELFF.

The rearrangement links TRBV5-6 to TRBJ2-1; perhaps D is TRBD1 or TRBD2 (5 bases each). The V end was cut by 4 bases, the J end by 5 bases, with 13 bases between. Germline assignment: CDR1 SGHDT and CDR2 YYEEEE. There are 14 residues in the CDR3. The CDR3 bases are TGTGCCAGCAGCATCCGGGACCCGAACAATGAGCAGTTCTTC. Encoded protein: CASSIRDPNNEQFF.

The J gene is TRBJ2-2, the V gene TRBV6-2 or TRBV6-3, with D possibly TRBD1 on 6 matching bases. Germline assignment: CDR1 MNHEY and CDR2 SVGEGT. V lost 6 bases, J lost 8 bases, and 16 bases lay in between. The CDR3 spans 14 residues. The CDR3 loop reads CASSTGQWVGELFF. DNA of the CDR3: TGTGCCAGCAGCACGGGACAATGGGTTGGGGAGCTGTTTTTT.

Points on this clonotype: A single base separates this from a much larger clone, so it may be a read error. The CDR3, as DNA: TGTGCCATCAGTGGTTCGCCAGAAACTATTTCCTACAATGAGCAGTACTTC. It specifies CAISGSPETISYNEQYF. The chain couples TRBV10-3 to TRBJ2-1, with no clear D. The tail of the sequence fits TRBJ2-7 better, so the J call may be wrong. The CDR3 loop spans 17 amino acids. Germline V gives CDR1 ENHRY, CDR2 SYGVKD.

The chain is built from TRBV2 and TRBJ2-5; D assignment may be TRBD1 or TRBD2 (5 bases each). The CDR3 contains 16 residues. The germline CDR1 and CDR2 sequences are SNHLY and FYNNEI. V was clipped by 5 bases and J by 2 bases, with 18 bases between them. CDR3 bases: TGTGCCAGCAGTCGAGAACCTCCCGGGGCGCAAGAGACCCAGTACTTC. As protein: CASSREPPGAQETQYF.

CDR3 protein: CASSPTGGENEQYF. CDR3 sequence (DNA): TGTGCCAGCAGCCCCACGGGTGGGGAAAATGAGCAGTACTTC. J is TRBJ2-7 and V is TRBV7-2; D gene unclear. Trimming stripped 5 bases from V and 7 bases from J, with 18 bases between. CDR1 and CDR2 from the germline V gene are SGHTA and FQGNSA. This CDR3 has 14 residues. The variable domain in full, completed from reference TRBV7-2 and TRBJ2-7, reads GAGVSQSPSNKVTEKGKDVELRCDPISGHTALYWYRQSLGQGLEFLIYFQGNSAPDKSGLPSDRFSAERTGGSVSTLTIQRTQQEDSAVYLCASSPTGGENEQYFGPGTRLTVT.

The chain recombines TRBV6-2 or TRBV6-3 with TRBJ2-1; the D gene is possibly TRBD2 (7 bases). V was pared by 2 bases and J by 3 bases, with 11 bases between. This CDR3 contains 15 residues. Germline V lookup: CDR1 MNHEY, CDR2 SVGEGT. CDR3 sequence reads: CASSYGGGLYNEQFF. Written as DNA, the CDR3 is TGTGCCAGCAGTTACGGGGGGGGGCTCTACAATGAGCAGTTCTTC.

The table lists this clonotype with a few counts. The genes are TRBV20-1 and TRBJ2-7; D is undetermined. V shed 6 bases and J shed 0 bases, with 9 bases lying between them. CDR3 length: 12 residues. Germline values: CDR1 DFQATT, CDR2 SNEGSKA (reference sequence). This chain's CDR3 is CSAPVNSYEQYF. In DNA form, the CDR3 reads TGCAGTGCCCCAGTTAACTCCTACGAGCAGTACTTC.

This clonotype occurred a few times. The chain is built from TRBV12-3 or TRBV12-4 and TRBJ2-3; 7 nucleotides match TRBD1. V dropped 7 bases and J dropped 0; count of bases not matched to a gene: 7. CDR3 length: 15 amino acids. CDR3 nucleotide sequence: TGTGCCAGCATCTGGGACAGATCTAGCACAGATACGCAGTATTTT. Translation: CASIWDRSSTDTQYF.

The chain carries TRBV27 and TRBJ2-2; TRBD1 matches at 8 bases. The germline gives CDR1 MNHEY, CDR2 SMNVEV (reference sequence). This CDR3 comprises 18 residues. V lost 0 bases and J lost 7; bases outside the gene matches: 13. CDR3 sequence (DNA): TGTGCCAGCAGTTTATCGGCGTGGGCAGGGGGCTCTGGCGGGGAGCTGTTTTTT. The encoded protein is CASSLSAWAGGSGGELFF.